This TCR beta chain was recovered during a study of blood T cell repertoires in COVID-19. In the study overall: Nucleic acid was either cDNA or gDNA, and it came from T cells, B-cell-depleted T cells, or PBMCs.

Only a few counts were recorded for this clone. The CDR3 totals 15 residues. The V gene end was trimmed by 7 bases and the J gene end by 4 bases; junction bases not matched to a gene: 8. Looked up from germline, CDR1 is LNHDA and CDR2 is SQIVND (reference sequence). Per the original data handling: Using reference gene primer amplification, nucleated cell counts were estimated. Repertoires were generated with immunoSEQ multiplex PCR, while TCRdb's copy carries only in-frame clones and drops some. V and J calls and clone size are as listed in that table; D and trimming were resolved from the DNA. The sample shows about 220,000 clones, roughly 85% of them seen only once.

The V and J genes are TRBV19 and TRBJ1-5; the match to TRBD1 covers 9 bases. Sequenced sample: peripheral blood. The TCR was taken from a woman in her 70s with COVID-19, enrolled during active disease. CDR3 in DNA: TGTGCCAGTAATTTCCCCGGGACAGGGAATCAGCCCCAGCATTTT. Protein: CASNFPGTGNQPQHF.